The present T cell receptor beta chain was sequenced within a study of cytomegalovirus exposure and HLA in healthy donors. General study points: CMV serostatus was the sole immune exposure information available.

V lost 3 bases to trimming and J lost 0 bases, with 9 bases between them. Germline lookup yields CDR1 MDHEN and CDR2 SYDVKM. This CDR3 contains 14 residues. PCR involved 60 Vbeta and 13 Jbeta primers. Using immunoSEQ multiplex PCR, the repertoire was profiled, and TCRdb retains in-frame clones only, with some absent. The data show over 150,000 clones, with 70% to 85% seen just once and around 5% held by the top ten. A word on this clone: The antigen is undetermined.

The source material was PBMCs. The receptor's source is a man aged 18 to 35 in good health and CMV-seronegative. The V gene is TRBV28, the J gene TRBJ2-7; no reliable D call. CDR3 loop: CASSFRVTSYEQYF. The CDR3 DNA reads TGTGCCAGCAGTTTTCGGGTTACCTCCTACGAGCAGTACTTC.